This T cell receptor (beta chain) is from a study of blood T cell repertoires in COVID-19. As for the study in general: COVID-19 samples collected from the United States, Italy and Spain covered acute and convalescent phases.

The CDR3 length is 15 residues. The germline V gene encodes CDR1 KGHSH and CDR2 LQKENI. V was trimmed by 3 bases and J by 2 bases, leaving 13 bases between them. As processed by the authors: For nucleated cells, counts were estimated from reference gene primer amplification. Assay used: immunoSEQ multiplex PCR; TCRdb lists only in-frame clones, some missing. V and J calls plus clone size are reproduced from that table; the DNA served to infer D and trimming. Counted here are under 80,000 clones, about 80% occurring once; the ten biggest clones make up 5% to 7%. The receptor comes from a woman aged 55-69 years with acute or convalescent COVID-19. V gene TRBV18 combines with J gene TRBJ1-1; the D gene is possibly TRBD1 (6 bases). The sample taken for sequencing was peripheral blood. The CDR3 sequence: CASSPRGATNTEAFF. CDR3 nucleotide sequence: TGTGCCAGCTCACCGCGGGGGGCAACCAACACTGAAGCTTTCTTT.